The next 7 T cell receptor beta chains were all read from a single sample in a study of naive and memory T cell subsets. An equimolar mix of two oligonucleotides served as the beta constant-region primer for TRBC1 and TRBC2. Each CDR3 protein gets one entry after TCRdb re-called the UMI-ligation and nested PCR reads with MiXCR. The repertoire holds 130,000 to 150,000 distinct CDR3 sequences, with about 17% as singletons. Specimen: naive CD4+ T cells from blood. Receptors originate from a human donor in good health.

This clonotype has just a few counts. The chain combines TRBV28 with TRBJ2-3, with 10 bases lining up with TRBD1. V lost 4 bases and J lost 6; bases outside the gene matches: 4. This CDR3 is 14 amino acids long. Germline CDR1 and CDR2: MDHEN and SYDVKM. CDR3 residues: CASSSGQGMDTQYF. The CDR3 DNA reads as TGTGCCAGCAGTTCGGGACAGGGGATGGATACGCAGTATTTT.

DNA for the CDR3: TGTGCCAGCAGGGCGGGGGGAAAAATGAACACTGAAGCTTTCTTT. Translated: CASRAGGKMNTEAFF. The chain combines TRBV2 with TRBJ1-1, with D perhaps TRBD1 (5 bases). This CDR3 is built from 15 residues. V dropped 6 bases and J dropped 0 bases, with 14 bases sitting between them. Germline CDR1 SNHLY, CDR2 FYNNEI. Using reference TRBV2 and TRBJ1-1 for the parts outside the CDR3, the full variable domain is EPEVTQTPSHQVTQMGQEVILRCVPISNHLYFYWYRQILGQKVEFLVSFYNNEISEKSEIFDDQFSVERPDGSNFTLKIRSTKLEDSAMYFCASRAGGKMNTEAFFGQGTRLTVV.

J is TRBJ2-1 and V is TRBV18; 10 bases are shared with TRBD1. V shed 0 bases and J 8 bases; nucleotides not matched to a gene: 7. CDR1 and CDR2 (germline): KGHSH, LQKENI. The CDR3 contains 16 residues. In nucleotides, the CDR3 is TGTGCCAGCTCACCACCGGGGGGACAGGGGTACTATGAGCAGTTCTTC. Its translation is CASSPPGGQGYYEQFF. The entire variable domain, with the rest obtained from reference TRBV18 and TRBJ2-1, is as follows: NAGVMQNPRHLVRRRGQEARLRCSPMKGHSHVYWYRQLPEEGLKFMVYLQKENIIDESGMPKERFSAEFPKEGPSILRIQQVVRGDSAAYFCASSPPGGQGYYEQFFGPGTRLTVL.

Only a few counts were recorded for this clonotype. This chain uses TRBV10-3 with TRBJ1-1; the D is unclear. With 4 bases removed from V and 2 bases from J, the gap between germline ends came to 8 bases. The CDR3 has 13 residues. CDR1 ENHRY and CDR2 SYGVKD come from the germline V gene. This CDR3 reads CAISGRENTEAFF. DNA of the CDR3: TGTGCCATCAGTGGACGGGAAAACACTGAAGCTTTCTTT.

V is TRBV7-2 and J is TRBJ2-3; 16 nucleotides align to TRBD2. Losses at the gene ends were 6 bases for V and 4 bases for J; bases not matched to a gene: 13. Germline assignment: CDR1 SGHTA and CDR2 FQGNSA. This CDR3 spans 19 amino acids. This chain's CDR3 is CASSPIGGTSGRASDTQYF. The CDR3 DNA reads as TGTGCCAGCAGTCCCATTGGGGGGACTAGCGGGAGGGCCTCAGATACGCAGTATTTT.

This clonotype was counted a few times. The CDR3 DNA is TGTGCCAGCAGTTACTCCGGGACTAGCGGCTACGAGCAGTACTTC. The encoded protein is CASSYSGTSGYEQYF. The rearrangement joins TRBV6-5 to TRBJ2-7; 11 nucleotides line up with TRBD2. Trimming cost V 0 bases and J 3 bases; bases outside gene matches: 1. The germline V gene has CDR1 MNHEY and CDR2 SVGAGI. The CDR3 is 15 amino acids.

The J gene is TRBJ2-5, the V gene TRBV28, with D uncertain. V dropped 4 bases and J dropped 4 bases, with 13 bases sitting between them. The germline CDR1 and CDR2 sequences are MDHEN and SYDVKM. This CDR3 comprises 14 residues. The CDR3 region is CASSSPDGIETQYF. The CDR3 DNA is TGTGCCAGCAGTTCACCGGACGGTATAGAGACCCAGTACTTC.